This TCR beta chain was recovered during a study of shared clonotypes between healthy human individuals. Donors, without exception, were Caucasian adults residing in Nashville, Tennessee. Germline V gene lookup returns CDR1 SGHVS and CDR2 FNYEAQ. CDR3 length: 13 residues. V lost 0 bases and J lost 4, with 7 bases in between. This was a deep-level run. Across several immunoSEQ plates, the genomic DNA of each subset was split evenly. In the original processing: ImmunoSEQ junction-only sequences lacked quality scores, so their filtering differed. Assay used: immunoSEQ multiplex PCR; TCRdb lists only in-frame clones, some missing. Clone size and V and J calls were adopted from that table, with D and trimming inferred from the DNA. The sample holds approximately 460,000 clones, more than 70% seen once.

The sequencing input was PBMCs. The source of this sequence is a woman in her thirties or forties in good health. Some clones in this sample may be carry-over from other donors' samples. The chain joins TRBV7-6 to TRBJ2-7; D ambiguous. The CDR3 region is CASSLALAYEQYF. CDR3 sequence (DNA): TGTGCCAGCAGCTTAGCCCTGGCGTACGAGCAGTACTTC.